The rows below give T cell receptor beta chains drawn from one sample of a study of human T cells and chemical hapten exposure. TCRdb independently ran MiXCR on the RACE reads; one entry per CDR3 protein. The table lists 80,000 to 95,000 distinct CDR3 sequences, approximately 12% of them singletons. Sequenced material: whole blood, taken in connection with sensitization to the hapten diphenylcyclopropenone (DPC). The receptors originated from a woman in her 50s with alopecia areata. Some clones in this sample may be carry-over from other donors' samples. Both conserved end residues are part of each CDR3. Fields, in order: J gene, V gene, D gene, CDR3 protein. D genes are given only for firm matches.

TRBJ1-1	TRBV18	-	CASAQQAANTEAFF
TRBJ2-1	TRBV10-3	TRBD1	CAISEPGQGSASEQFF
TRBJ1-1	TRBV7-8	-	CASSRGRTEAFF
TRBJ2-1	TRBV28	-	CASSLWRLQFF
TRBJ2-7	TRBV28	-	CASSLQRYEQYF
TRBJ2-1	TRBV29-1	-	CSVGGFDNEQFF
TRBJ2-3	TRBV12-3/TRBV12-4	-	CASTSVDRADTQYF
TRBJ2-2	TRBV9	-	CASSVGSGGPAGELFF
TRBJ2-1	TRBV9	-	CASSATGFMYNEQFF
TRBJ2-5	TRBV7-9	-	CASSLAGATQYF
TRBJ1-5	TRBV28	-	CASSFRRRSNQPQHF
TRBJ2-2	TRBV7-3	TRBD2	CASSPTISGRIDTGELFF
TRBJ2-1	TRBV29-1	-	CSVSRSSYNEQFF
TRBJ1-1	TRBV20-1	-	CSARLRGLRDTEAFF
TRBJ2-5	TRBV5-1	-	CASSFQGNGETQYF
TRBJ2-3	TRBV14	-	CASSPLSTDTQYF
TRBJ1-6	TRBV7-9	TRBD1	CASRGTGDNSPLHF
TRBJ2-7	TRBV28	-	CASSPSGQAYEQYF
TRBJ1-3	TRBV19	TRBD1	CASSTRDRSSGNTIYF
TRBJ1-1	TRBV27	-	CASSTRVLNTEAFF
TRBJ2-2	TRBV30	-	CAHTPQLTGELFF
TRBJ2-7	TRBV3-1	-	CASSQAREQYF
TRBJ2-5	TRBV28	-	CASSLLAGTQETQYF
TRBJ1-5	TRBV29-1	TRBD1	CSVVVTGANQPQHF
TRBJ2-2	TRBV7-6	-	CASSLDGPGSRSGELFF
TRBJ2-5	TRBV29-1	TRBD2	CSVAPGLAGGSETQYF
TRBJ1-3	TRBV7-6	-	CASSSDIVSGNTIYF
TRBJ1-1	TRBV12-3/TRBV12-4	-	CASSLAGGTEAFF
TRBJ1-2	TRBV7-2	TRBD1	CASSLSGTGIYGYTF
TRBJ2-3	TRBV9	-	CASRDTGSNSLYF
TRBJ2-4	TRBV20-1	-	CSAGGYRGASKNIQYF
TRBJ2-7	TRBV4-2	-	CASSQAGYEQYF
TRBJ1-2	TRBV18	-	CASSPTGADGYTF
TRBJ1-1	TRBV20-1	TRBD1	CSARDRGSEAFF
TRBJ2-7	TRBV4-2	TRBD2	CASSQTSGRAGEQYF
TRBJ2-3	TRBV12-3/TRBV12-4	TRBD1	CASSTGQGDTQYF
TRBJ1-2	TRBV18	-	CASSPGRAFLDYTF
TRBJ2-2	TRBV12-3/TRBV12-4	-	CASSPGGLGELFF
TRBJ2-3	TRBV5-4	-	CASSLPQGRGDTQYF